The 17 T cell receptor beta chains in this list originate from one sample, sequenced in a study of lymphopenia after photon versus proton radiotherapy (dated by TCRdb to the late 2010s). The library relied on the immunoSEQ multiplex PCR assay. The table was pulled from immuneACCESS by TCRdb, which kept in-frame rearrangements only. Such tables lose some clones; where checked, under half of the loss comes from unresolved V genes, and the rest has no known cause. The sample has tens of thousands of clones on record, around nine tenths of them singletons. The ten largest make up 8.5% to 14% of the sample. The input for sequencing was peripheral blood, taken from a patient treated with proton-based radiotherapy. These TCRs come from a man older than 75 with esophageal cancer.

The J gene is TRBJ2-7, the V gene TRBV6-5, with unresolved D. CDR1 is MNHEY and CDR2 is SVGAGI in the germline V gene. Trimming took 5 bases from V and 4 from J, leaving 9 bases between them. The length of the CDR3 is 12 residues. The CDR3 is CASSQSQYEQYF. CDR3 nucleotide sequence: TGTGCCAGCAGTCAGTCCCAATACGAGCAGTACTTC.

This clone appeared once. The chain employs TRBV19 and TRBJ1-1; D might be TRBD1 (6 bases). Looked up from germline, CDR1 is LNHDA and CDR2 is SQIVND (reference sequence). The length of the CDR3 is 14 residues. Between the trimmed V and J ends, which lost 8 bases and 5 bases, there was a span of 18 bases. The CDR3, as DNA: TGTGCCAGTGGACGGATAACAGGGTTGACTGAAGCTTTCTTT. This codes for CASGRITGLTEAFF.

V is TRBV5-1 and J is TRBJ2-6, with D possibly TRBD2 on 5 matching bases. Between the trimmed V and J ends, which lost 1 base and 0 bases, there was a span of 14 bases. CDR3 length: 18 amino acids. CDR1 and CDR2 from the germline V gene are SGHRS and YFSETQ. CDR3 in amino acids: CASSLFAPGGSGANVLTF. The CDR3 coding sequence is TGCGCCAGCAGCTTGTTCGCCCCCGGAGGCTCTGGGGCCAACGTCCTGACTTTC.

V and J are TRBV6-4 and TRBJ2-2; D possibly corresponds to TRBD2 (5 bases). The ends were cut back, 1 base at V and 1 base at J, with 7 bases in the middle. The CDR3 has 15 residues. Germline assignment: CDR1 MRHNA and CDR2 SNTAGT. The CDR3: CASSDYAGNTGELFF. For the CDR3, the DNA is TGTGCCAGCAGTGACTATGCGGGGAACACCGGGGAGCTGTTTTTT.

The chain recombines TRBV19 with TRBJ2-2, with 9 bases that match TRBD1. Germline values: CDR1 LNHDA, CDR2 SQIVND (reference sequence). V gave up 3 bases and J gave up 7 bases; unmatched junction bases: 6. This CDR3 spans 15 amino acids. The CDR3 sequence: CASSIGTGKVGELFF. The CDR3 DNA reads TGTGCCAGTAGTATCGGGACAGGGAAGGTCGGGGAGCTGTTTTTT.

In nucleotides, the CDR3 is TGTGCCTGGAGTGTAGGCGCTTTGGGGGATTCACCCCTCCACTTT. Amino acids: CAWSVGALGDSPLHF. The chain carries TRBV30 and TRBJ1-6, with TRBD1 as a possible D gene (5 bases). Germline V gene lookup returns CDR1 GTSNPN and CDR2 SVGIG (reference sequence). The CDR3 extends over 15 amino acids. V was pared by 0 bases and J by 8 bases, with 14 bases between. Full variable domain (rest looked up from reference TRBV30 and TRBJ1-6): SQTIHQWPATLVQPVGSPLSLECTVEGTSNPNLYWYRQAAGRGLQLLFYSVGIGQISSEVPQNLSASRPQDRQFILSSKKLLLSDSGFYLCAWSVGALGDSPLHFGNGTRLTVT.

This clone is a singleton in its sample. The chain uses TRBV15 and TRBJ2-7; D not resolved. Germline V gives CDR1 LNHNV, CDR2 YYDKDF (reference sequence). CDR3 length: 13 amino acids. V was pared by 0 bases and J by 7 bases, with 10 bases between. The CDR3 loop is CATSRDQAREQYF. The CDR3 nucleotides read TGTGCCACCAGCAGAGATCAGGCAAGGGAGCAGTACTTC.

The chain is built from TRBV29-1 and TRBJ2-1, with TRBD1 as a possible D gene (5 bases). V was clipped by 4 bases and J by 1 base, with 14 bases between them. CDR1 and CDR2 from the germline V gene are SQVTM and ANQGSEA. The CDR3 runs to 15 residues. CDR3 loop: CSVGGVNGSYNEQFF. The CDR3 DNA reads TGCAGCGTTGGGGGCGTAAATGGTTCCTACAATGAGCAGTTCTTC.

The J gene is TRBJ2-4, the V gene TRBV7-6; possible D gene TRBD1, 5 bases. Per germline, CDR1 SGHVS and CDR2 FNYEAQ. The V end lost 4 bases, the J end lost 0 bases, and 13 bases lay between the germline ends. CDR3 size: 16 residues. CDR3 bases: TGTGCCAGCAGCTCCACAGACAGACTAGCCAAAAACATTCAGTACTTC. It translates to CASSSTDRLAKNIQYF.

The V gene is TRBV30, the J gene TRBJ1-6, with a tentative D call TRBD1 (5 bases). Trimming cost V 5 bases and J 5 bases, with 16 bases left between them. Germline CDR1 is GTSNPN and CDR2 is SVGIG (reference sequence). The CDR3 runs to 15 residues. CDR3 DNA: TGTGCCTGGCGTCCCGGGGCGGGGAATAATTCACCCCTCCACTTT. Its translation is CAWRPGAGNNSPLHF.

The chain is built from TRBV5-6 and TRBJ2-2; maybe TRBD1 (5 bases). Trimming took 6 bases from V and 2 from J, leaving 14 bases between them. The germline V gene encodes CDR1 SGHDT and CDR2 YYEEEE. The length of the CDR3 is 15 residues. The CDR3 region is CASKLGQTNTGELFF. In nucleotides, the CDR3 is TGTGCCAGCAAGTTGGGGCAGACCAACACCGGGGAGCTGTTTTTT.

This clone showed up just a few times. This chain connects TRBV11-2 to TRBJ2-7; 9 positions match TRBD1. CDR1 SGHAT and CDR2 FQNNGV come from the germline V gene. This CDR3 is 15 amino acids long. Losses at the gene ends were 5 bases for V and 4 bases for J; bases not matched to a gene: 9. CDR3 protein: CASSRFIDRGYEQYF. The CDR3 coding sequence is TGTGCCAGCAGCCGTTTTATAGACAGGGGGTACGAGCAGTACTTC.

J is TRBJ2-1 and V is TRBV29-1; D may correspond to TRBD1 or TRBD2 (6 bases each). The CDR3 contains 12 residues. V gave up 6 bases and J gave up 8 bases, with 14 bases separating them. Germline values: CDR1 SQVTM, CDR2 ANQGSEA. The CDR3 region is CSVGNGGHEQFF. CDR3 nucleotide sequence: TGCAGCGTAGGGAACGGGGGCCATGAGCAGTTCTTC.

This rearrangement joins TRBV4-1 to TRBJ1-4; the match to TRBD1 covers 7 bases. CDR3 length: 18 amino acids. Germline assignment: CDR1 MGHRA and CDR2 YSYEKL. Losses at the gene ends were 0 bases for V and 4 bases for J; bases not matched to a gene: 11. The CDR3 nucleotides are TGCGCCAGCAGCCAAGATCGATACTTGACAGGGTTTAATGAAAAACTGTTTTTT. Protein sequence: CASSQDRYLTGFNEKLFF.

The CDR3 region has the DNA TGTGCCAGCAGCCTCGGACAGAATCGCGACTATGGCTACACCTTC. It specifies CASSLGQNRDYGYTF. J is TRBJ1-2 and V is TRBV4-2, with D perhaps TRBD1 (6 bases). Germline V lookup: CDR1 LGHNA, CDR2 YNFKEQ. CDR3 length: 15 residues. V was shortened by 4 bases and J by 3 bases, with 15 bases between the two germline ends.

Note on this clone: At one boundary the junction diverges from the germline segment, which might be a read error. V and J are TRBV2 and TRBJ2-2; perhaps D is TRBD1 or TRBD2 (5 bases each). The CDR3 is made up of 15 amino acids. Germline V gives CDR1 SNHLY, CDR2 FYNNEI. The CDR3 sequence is CASSRNLGEVGEPFF. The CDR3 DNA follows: TGTGCCAGCAGCCGAAATTTGGGGGAAGTCGGGGAGCCGTTTTTT.

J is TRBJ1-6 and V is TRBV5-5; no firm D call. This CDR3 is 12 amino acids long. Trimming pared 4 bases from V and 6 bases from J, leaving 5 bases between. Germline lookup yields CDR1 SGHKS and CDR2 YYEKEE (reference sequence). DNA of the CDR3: TGTGCCAGCAGCCCATTTAATTCACCCCTCCACTTT. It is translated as CASSPFNSPLHF.